Reported below is one T cell receptor (beta chain). It has no known antigen specificity. Per-base qualities were not stored, and no clone one base away is much larger. The entire amount of isolated RNA was reverse transcribed using the High Capacity cDNA Reverse Transcription Kit, so the sequenced TCRB transcripts were expressed ones. Deep immunoSEQ sequencing was applied to naive, central memory and regulatory T cell samples, giving an average of roughly 3.5 million total reads per sample. After sorted cells were lysed in RLT buffer, RNA was extracted with DNase-treated RNeasy Micro or Mini kits, with the choice depending on cell number. To prevent cross-contamination, each cell subset was processed individually, whereas patient and healthy donor samples were processed jointly. The immunoSEQ multiplex PCR was used to amplify TCRB sequences from cDNA, yielding 87-bp fragments that span the CDR3 region. Amplicons were sequenced on the Illumina HiSeq platform. The study's processing was this. PCR bias was corrected computationally using synthetic template baselines, and reads within Hamming distance 2 were collapsed, with unmergeable singletons discarded. Reads were aligned against IMGT so that V, D and J genes, CDR3 length and insertions or deletions at six rearrangement sites could be assigned. Within each subset, clonotype counts were normalized to the number of sorted cells before true diversity and Gini coefficients were calculated with the tcR R package. The overlap coefficient, calculated on TCRB nucleotide sequences, was used to quantify repertoire sharing. Out-of-frame TCRB sequences from naive cells were analyzed as a proxy for the pre-selection repertoire. Entries here come from immuneACCESS through TCRdb and include only in-frame sequences with V and J called. Some clones fail to appear in such tables; in the studies checked, an unresolved V gene covers under half of the shortfall, and the cause of the remainder is unknown. V and J calls and clone size are those listed in that table; D and trimming were worked out from the DNA. The sample contains 500,000 to 700,000 clones, roughly 16% of them found a single time. The ten largest clones capture roughly 0.098% of the sample.

V loses 4 bases of germline sequence and J loses 3 bases, and the interval between the two ends is 12 bases. CDR1 SEHNR and CDR2 FQNEAQ are derived from the germline V gene (reference sequence). The CDR3 runs 15 residues from the cysteine to the phenylalanine. Only the CDR3 part of the read is kept: 45 bases, read in frame from the first base. This specimen belongs to a study of beta chain features in type 1 diabetes (dated by TCRdb to the late 2010s). About the full investigation: Mean age, gender distribution, total cell number and subset yield did not differ between patients and healthy donors. The study compared the TCRB repertoires of sorted circulating CD4+ T cell subsets in recently diagnosed type 1 diabetes patients with those in matched healthy donors. Naive and central memory subsets were obtained from all 30 or so donors, but regulatory and stem cell-like memory subsets were isolated from only 8 patients and roughly eight healthy donors. A total of roughly 100 million sorted cells were examined across all samples, and a strong correlation was observed between cell number per subset and RNA yield.

What the work shows at the level of the full study, not this receptor alone: Naive, central memory and regulatory TCRB repertoires appeared to be more similar among patients than among healthy donors. Because cDNA was sequenced instead of genomic DNA, activated cells with high expression could be over-represented, although the groups did not differ in activation or CD3 levels. At VDJ recombination sites, patients with type 1 diabetes made fewer insertions and deleted more nucleotides, a pattern implying thymic rearrangement abnormalities. Type 1 diabetes patients showed a moderate but significant shortening of TCRB CDR3 length in all four CD4+ subsets. Shorter templates might be favored by PCR, yet because patient and control samples were amplified and corrected together, any such skew would affect both groups equally. HLA sub-analyses involved small numbers of individuals, so any influence of HLA type on TCRB rearrangement remained unresolved.

Each donor gave one peripheral blood draw, averaging about 120 mL, which was collected into heparinised tubes. A BD FACSAria II and a panel including CD45RO, CCR7, CD25, CD127, CD95 and CD27 were used to sort naive, central memory, regulatory and stem cell-like memory CD4+ T cells. A purity above 98% was achieved for all sorted populations. PBMCs were isolated immediately by Lymphoprep density gradient centrifugation and stained directly without culture. So that batch effects would be minimized, each experiment stained and sorted samples in pairs, pairing one healthy donor with one patient. Sequenced sample: naive CD4+ T cells from blood. The cell subset or site label of this sample denotes: true naive CD4+ T cells. Recombination connected TRBV7-9 to TRBJ2-2; the D gene is not confidently resolved. The TCR was taken from a man younger than 35 in good health. CDR3 sequence: CASSWPRTYTGELFF. The nucleotides are TGTGCCAGCAGCTGGCCGCGGACCTACACCGGGGAGCTGTTTTTT.